The 27 T cell receptor beta chains below all came from one sample that was sequenced in a study of response to subunit inactivated influenza vaccine. One entry per CDR3 protein, called by TCRdb with MiXCR from the RT-PCR reads. The sample consists of 650,000 to 850,000 distinct CDR3 sequences, approximately 14% of them appearing once. Sequences were derived from PBMCs from blood, sampled around 14 days before vaccination. The receptors were gathered from a man aged 50-60 years who received an inactivated influenza vaccine.

In the case of this clonotype: An end of the junction does not agree with germline; a read error may underlie this. V is TRBV12-3 or TRBV12-4 and J is TRBJ2-2; TRBD2 is a possible D gene (5 bases). CDR3 size: 13 residues. The CDR3 nucleotides are TGTGCCAGCAGTTTAACCCTCAATGGGGAGCTGATTTTT. Its protein is CASSLTLNGELIF.

In its sample, this clonotype was seen once. The V gene is TRBV15, the J gene TRBJ2-1; TRBD1 or TRBD2 may be the D gene (5 bases each). Germline values: CDR1 LNHNV, CDR2 YYDKDF (reference sequence). The ends were cut back, 3 bases at V and 12 bases at J, with 12 bases in the middle. The length of the CDR3 is 12 residues. CDR3 sequence reads: CATSRDRDAQFF. The CDR3 region has the DNA TGTGCCACCAGCAGGGACCGGGACGCGCAGTTCTTC.

This clonotype has more than one count but fewer than ten. J is TRBJ2-3 and V is TRBV4-2; D is uncertain. The ends were cut back, 1 base at V and 6 bases at J, with 11 bases in the middle. Germline V gene data show CDR1 as LGHNA and CDR2 as YNFKEQ. The CDR3 has 14 amino acids. CDR3 sequence reads: CASSQGAPSDTQYF. DNA for the CDR3: TGTGCCAGCAGCCAAGGCGCCCCGTCGGATACGCAGTATTTT.

V usage is TRBV14 and J usage is TRBJ2-1; the D is unclear. CDR1 SGHDN and CDR2 FVKESK come from the germline V gene. With 7 bases removed from V and 4 bases from J, the gap between germline ends came to 11 bases. The CDR3 covers 13 residues. In nucleotides, the CDR3 is TGTGCCAGCAACAGTAGGCCGTACAATGAGCAGTTCTTC. Protein product: CASNSRPYNEQFF.

The chain is built from TRBV29-1 and TRBJ2-6; D is tentatively TRBD1 or TRBD2 (5 bases each). The CDR3 is made up of 18 amino acids. In germline, CDR1 is SQVTM, CDR2 ANQGSEA. V lost 5 bases and J lost 0, with 20 bases in between. The CDR3 sequence is CSVLTRGWGNSGANVLTF. CDR3 in DNA: TGCAGCGTTCTCACTCGAGGGTGGGGGAACTCTGGGGCCAACGTCCTGACTTTC.

This clonotype has more than one count but fewer than ten. The chain carries TRBV5-1 and TRBJ1-3; perhaps TRBD1 as D (5 bases). Trimming pared 3 bases from V and 4 bases from J, leaving 14 bases between. The CDR3 has 15 amino acids. Germline-derived CDR1 and CDR2 are SGHRS and YFSETQ. CDR3 in DNA: TGCGCCAGCAGCTCGCTCCCCGGGGACGGAAACACCATATATTTT. Translating it yields CASSSLPGDGNTIYF. The variable domain in full, with the rest retrieved from reference TRBV5-1 and TRBJ1-3, is KAGVTQTPRYLIKTRGQQVTLSCSPISGHRSVSWYQQTPGQGLQFLFEYFSETQRNKGNFPGRFSGRQFSNSRSEMNVSTLELGDSALYLCASSSLPGDGNTIYFGEGSWLTVV.

The chain is built from TRBV10-3 and TRBJ2-5; D ambiguous. This CDR3 comprises 11 residues. The V gene's germline CDR1 is ENHRY and CDR2 SYGVKD. Between the trimmed V and J ends, which lost 10 bases and 4 bases, there was a span of 10 bases. Here the CDR3 DNA reads TGTGCCAGCCGGTCCGCAGAGACCCAGTACTTC. Translating gives CASRSAETQYF.

The V call is TRBV16, the J call TRBJ2-7, with D uncertain. The CDR3 totals 12 residues. Germline V lookup: CDR1 KGHSY, CDR2 FQNENV. Trimming stripped 2 bases from V and 4 bases from J, with 6 bases between. CDR3 in DNA: TGTGCCAGCAGCCAAATTCGGTACGAGCAGTACTTC. As protein: CASSQIRYEQYF.

This clonotype was counted a few times. This sequence joins TRBV10-3 and TRBJ2-5; 11 bases align to TRBD2. With 3 bases clipped from V and 4 bases from J, the junction kept 4 bases outside the gene matches. The CDR3 extends over 15 amino acids. CDR1 is ENHRY and CDR2 is SYGVKD in the germline V gene. CDR3 sequence: CAISDLLAGAETQYF. For the CDR3, the DNA is TGTGCCATCAGTGACCTACTAGCGGGGGCAGAGACCCAGTACTTC.

The chain couples TRBV29-1 to TRBJ2-3; the match to TRBD1 covers 7 bases. The CDR3 consists of 16 residues. Germline CDR1 is SQVTM and CDR2 is ANQGSEA. CDR3 nucleotides: TGCGGAGGTGGGCGACAGGGAATAGGTGGGACAGATACGCAGTATTTT. Translation: CGGGRQGIGGTDTQYF.

This clonotype has only a few counts. CDR3 sequence (DNA): TGTGCCAGCAGCCACCCCCCGACAGGGGTGAACACTGAAGCTTTCTTT. Translated, it gives CASSHPPTGVNTEAFF. The rearrangement uses TRBV7-9 and TRBJ1-1; 8 nucleotides align to TRBD1. Germline V CDR1 and CDR2: SEHNR, FQNEAQ (reference sequence). CDR3 length equals 16 residues. After removal of 5 bases from V and 0 bases from J, the junction contained 8 bases not matched to a gene.

This clonotype came up many times. The chain is built from TRBV20-1 and TRBJ2-2; TRBD1 matches at 9 bases. This CDR3 comprises 16 residues. The V segment lost 3 bases and the J segment 6 bases; nucleotides outside the gene matches: 11. CDR1 DFQATT and CDR2 SNEGSKA come from the germline V gene (reference sequence). The CDR3 DNA reads as TGCAGTGCTAGTAATCCGGGACAGGGCGTTTCCGGGGAGCTGTTTTTT. Amino acids: CSASNPGQGVSGELFF.

This chain links TRBV25-1 with TRBJ2-1; D gene unclear. The germline gives CDR1 MGHDK, CDR2 SYGVNS. The CDR3 contains 13 residues. V was pared by 2 bases and J by 6 bases, with 8 bases between. CDR3 in amino acids: CASSESGVNEQFF. The DNA for the CDR3 is TGTGCCAGCAGTGAAAGTGGTGTCAATGAGCAGTTCTTC. Variable domain in full (rest from reference TRBV25-1 and TRBJ2-1): EADIYQTPRYLVIGTGKKITLECSQTMGHDKMYWYQQDPGMELHLIHYSYGVNSTEKGDLSSESTVSRIRTEHFPLTLESARPSHTSQYLCASSESGVNEQFFGPGTRLTVL.

This clonotype was picked up a small number of times. The V gene is TRBV7-2, the J gene TRBJ2-3; TRBD2 agrees at 10 bases. V gave up 2 bases and J gave up 2 bases; unmatched junction bases: 7. This CDR3 has 17 residues. Per the germline V gene, CDR1 is SGHTA and CDR2 is FQGNSA. CDR3 residues: CASSLFLAGALTDTQYF. DNA of the CDR3: TGTGCCAGCAGCTTATTCCTAGCGGGAGCCCTCACAGATACGCAGTATTTT.

This clonotype appeared a few times. This rearrangement joins TRBV12-3 or TRBV12-4 to TRBJ1-1, with D unclear. The V end was cut by 3 bases, the J end by 0 bases, with 8 bases between. CDR3 length: 14 amino acids. In nucleotides, the CDR3 is TGTGCCAGCAGTTTGCAGGACGTGAACACTGAAGCTTTCTTT. Amino acids: CASSLQDVNTEAFF.

The J gene is TRBJ1-2, the V gene TRBV20-1; perhaps TRBD1 as D (5 bases). The CDR3 is made up of 11 amino acids. V was pared by 1 base and J by 7 bases, with 7 bases between. The germline gives CDR1 DFQATT, CDR2 SNEGSKA (reference sequence). The CDR3 spells CSARVGGGYTF. The CDR3 DNA follows: TGCAGTGCTAGAGTTGGGGGTGGCTACACCTTC.

This clonotype has a handful of counts. The chain joins TRBV2 to TRBJ2-5, with 11 bases matching TRBD1. There are 18 residues in the CDR3. The J segment lost 3 bases and the V segment lost 4 bases, leaving 13 bases of the junction unmatched. The germline gives CDR1 SNHLY, CDR2 FYNNEI. CDR3 residues: CASSVWTGGVPAEETQYF. The CDR3 nucleotides are TGTGCCAGCAGTGTGTGGACAGGGGGCGTCCCGGCAGAAGAGACCCAGTACTTC.

Regarding this clonotype: Just one base apart from a much larger clone, this may be a read error. This chain connects TRBV29-1 to TRBJ2-5; D may be TRBD2 (6 bases). This CDR3 is built from 13 residues. Germline values: CDR1 SQVTM, CDR2 ANQGSEA. In DNA form, the CDR3 reads TGCAGCGTCGCGCGACTAGGCCAAGTGACCCAGTACTTC. Protein product: CSVARLGQVTQYF.

This chain connects TRBV6-1 to TRBJ2-1, with TRBD1 as a possible D gene (6 bases). The CDR3 is 14 residues long. Trimming took off 6 bases at V and 7 bases at J, with 16 bases between the two ends. CDR1 is MNHNS and CDR2 is SASEGT in the germline V gene. This CDR3 is CASSPTTGRNEQFF. DNA for the CDR3: TGTGCCAGCAGCCCGACAACAGGGCGGAATGAGCAGTTCTTC.

This clonotype was seen a handful of times. The rearrangement uses TRBV20-1 and TRBJ2-5; D perhaps matches TRBD1 (6 bases). Looked up from germline, CDR1 is DFQATT and CDR2 is SNEGSKA (reference sequence). Trimming shortened V by 0 bases and J by 5 bases, and 16 bases separated the two germline ends. This CDR3 has 15 residues. DNA for the CDR3: TGCAGTGCTAGAGATCTGCAACAGGGTACGGAGACCCAGTACTTC. Protein sequence: CSARDLQQGTETQYF.

CDR3 sequence: CASSLGRVTGELFF. The CDR3 DNA is TGTGCCAGCAGCTTAGGCAGGGTCACCGGGGAGCTGTTTTTT. The rearrangement uses TRBV11-2 and TRBJ2-2, with a weak D call TRBD1 (5 bases). Trimming removed 1 base from V and 4 bases from J, with 7 bases in between. Germline-derived CDR1 and CDR2 are SGHAT and FQNNGV. This CDR3 comprises 14 residues.

The genes are TRBV5-1 and TRBJ1-6; no clear D gene. This CDR3 contains 16 residues. V dropped 0 bases and J dropped 0 bases, with 7 bases sitting between them. Germline V gives CDR1 SGHRS, CDR2 YFSETQ. The CDR3 spells CASSLESSSYNSPLHF. For the CDR3, the DNA is TGCGCCAGCAGCTTGGAGAGTAGCTCCTATAATTCACCCCTCCACTTT. Based on the CDR3 plus reference TRBV5-1 and TRBJ1-6, the full variable domain is KAGVTQTPRYLIKTRGQQVTLSCSPISGHRSVSWYQQTPGQGLQFLFEYFSETQRNKGNFPGRFSGRQFSNSRSEMNVSTLELGDSALYLCASSLESSSYNSPLHFGNGTRLTVT.

This clonotype was detected ten times or more. J is TRBJ1-5 and V is TRBV30; 7 bases align to TRBD1. This CDR3 contains 13 residues. V lost 4 bases to trimming and J lost 2 bases; unmatched junction nucleotides: 2. Germline CDR1 GTSNPN, CDR2 SVGIG (reference sequence). The CDR3 reads CAWTGGGNQPQHF. The CDR3 DNA reads TGTGCCTGGACAGGGGGTGGCAATCAGCCCCAGCATTTT.

This chain joins TRBV10-3 and TRBJ2-1; 11 positions agree with TRBD2. The V and J ends lost 4 bases and 2 bases, in that order; junction bases with no gene match: 4. The V gene's germline CDR1 is ENHRY and CDR2 SYGVKD. This CDR3 comprises 16 residues. This CDR3 is CAISGSSGRAYNEQFF. The CDR3, as DNA: TGTGCCATCAGTGGAAGTAGCGGGAGGGCCTACAATGAGCAGTTCTTC.

This clonotype has at least ten counts. The chain is built from TRBV10-3 and TRBJ2-3, with D perhaps matching TRBD2 (6 bases). Trimming stripped 0 bases from V and 4 bases from J, with 11 bases between. CDR1 and CDR2 (germline): ENHRY, SYGVKD. The CDR3 is made up of 15 amino acids. The CDR3 reads CAISESIGGPDTQYF. CDR3 nucleotides: TGTGCCATCAGTGAGTCGATCGGGGGACCAGATACGCAGTATTTT.

A few counts support this clonotype. The rearrangement uses TRBV12-3 or TRBV12-4 and TRBJ2-1; D not certain. The CDR3 covers 11 residues. Trimming pared 1 base from V and 13 bases from J, leaving 8 bases between. CDR3 sequence: CASSLGFLQFF. CDR3 nucleotides: TGTGCCAGCAGTTTAGGCTTCCTCCAGTTCTTC.

This clonotype was counted many times. The chain links TRBV28 to TRBJ2-3; 8 bases match TRBD1. This CDR3 has 13 residues. The V and J ends lost 6 bases and 12 bases, in that order; junction bases with no gene match: 11. Germline V gene lookup returns CDR1 MDHEN and CDR2 SYDVKM. This chain's CDR3 is CASRFYGQGAQYF. In DNA form, the CDR3 reads TGTGCCAGCAGGTTTTATGGGCAGGGGGCTCAGTATTTT.